These 17 T cell receptor beta chains share one sample of origin, sequenced in a study of identical twins. MiXCR, run by TCRdb on the 5' RACE reads, gives a single entry per CDR3 protein. The repertoire holds about 210,000 distinct CDR3 sequences, with around 10% as singletons. Source material: memory (CD45RO+) T cells sorted from blood. These receptors all stem from a woman aged 18-29 years in good health.

The table lists this clonotype with many counts. The V call is TRBV5-1, the J call TRBJ1-2, with D unclear. CDR1 and CDR2 from the germline V gene are SGHRS and YFSETQ. The CDR3 is made up of 17 amino acids. V lost 4 bases to trimming and J lost 5 bases, with 24 bases between them. The CDR3 is CASSGDDTLEGLYGYTF. CDR3 nucleotide sequence: TGCGCCAGCAGCGGGGATGACACTCTCGAAGGGTTATATGGCTACACCTTC.

The chain links TRBV12-3 or TRBV12-4 to TRBJ2-2; the match to TRBD2 covers 10 bases. Trimming at V came to 7 bases and at J to 7 bases, leaving 12 bases not matched to a gene. This CDR3 region has 16 residues. CDR3 DNA: TGTGCCAGCACCTCGGGAGCGGGAGGGGAAGTCGGGGAGCTGTTTTTT. Its protein is CASTSGAGGEVGELFF.

The J gene is TRBJ2-4, the V gene TRBV10-3; 9 bases map to TRBD1. The CDR3 runs 14 residues. CDR1 ENHRY and CDR2 SYGVKD come from the germline V gene. Trimming removed 6 bases from V and 9 bases from J; junction bases left unmatched: 9. The CDR3 region has the DNA TGTGCCATCAGCCCGGGACAGGGAGAGGTCATTCAGTACTTC. Amino acids: CAISPGQGEVIQYF.

This chain joins TRBV6-5 and TRBJ2-3; D call uncertain. Trimming stripped 0 bases from V and 2 bases from J, with 12 bases between. The CDR3 is made up of 16 amino acids. Per germline, CDR1 MNHEY and CDR2 SVGAGI. The CDR3 reads CASSYSTPGYTDTQYF. The CDR3 coding sequence is TGTGCCAGCAGTTACTCAACCCCCGGATACACAGATACGCAGTATTTT.

This clonotype has only a few counts. The chain joins TRBV7-2 to TRBJ2-7; 7 bases agree with TRBD1. The germline CDR1 and CDR2 sequences are SGHTA and FQGNSA. Trimming removed 6 bases from V and 4 bases from J; junction bases left unmatched: 6. The CDR3 covers 13 residues. The CDR3 loop is CASSIYRGYEQYF. The CDR3 DNA reads TGTGCCAGCAGTATTTACAGGGGATACGAGCAGTACTTC. Full variable domain (remainder filled in from reference TRBV7-2 and TRBJ2-7): GAGVSQSPSNKVTEKGKDVELRCDPISGHTALYWYRQSLGQGLEFLIYFQGNSAPDKSGLPSDRFSAERTGGSVSTLTIQRTQQEDSAVYLCASSIYRGYEQYFGPGTRLTVT.

This chain uses TRBV27 with TRBJ2-7; 8 bases fit TRBD1. This CDR3 spans 14 amino acids. In germline, CDR1 is MNHEY, CDR2 SMNVEV (reference sequence). J gave up 7 bases and V 6 bases, and 11 bases lay outside the gene matches. The CDR3, as DNA: TGTGCCAGCAGACCGGGGACAGGTGAGGGGGAGCAGTACTTC. The encoded protein is CASRPGTGEGEQYF.

A few counts support this clonotype. This chain connects TRBV7-8 to TRBJ1-1, with D tentatively TRBD1 (5 bases). Germline lookup yields CDR1 SGHVS and CDR2 FQNEAQ. V was pared by 0 bases and J by 0 bases, with 17 bases between. There are 18 residues in the CDR3. In nucleotides, the CDR3 is TGTGCCAGCAGCTTAGCTCTGTCCGACAGCCACATGAACACTGAAGCTTTCTTT. It codes for CASSLALSDSHMNTEAFF. Supplemented by reference TRBV7-8 and TRBJ1-1, the full variable domain reads GAGVSQSPRYKVAKRGQDVALRCDPISGHVSLFWYQQALGQGPEFLTYFQNEAQLDKSGLPSDRFFAERPEGSVSTLKIQRTQQEDSAVYLCASSLALSDSHMNTEAFFGQGTRLTVV.

This clonotype was counted many times. V usage is TRBV5-1 and J usage is TRBJ2-7, with D unresolved. The CDR3 length is 15 residues. Germline CDR1 SGHRS, CDR2 YFSETQ. The V end lost 2 bases, the J end lost 2 bases, and 14 bases lay between the germline ends. As DNA, the CDR3 is TGCGCCAGCAGCTTAGATTGGCGGCACACCTACGAGCAGTACTTC. Translation gives CASSLDWRHTYEQYF.

As to this clonotype: Germline and junction disagree at one end, which may indicate a read error. This chain uses TRBV7-7 with TRBJ2-1, with D possibly being TRBD1 or TRBD2 (6 bases each). CDR1 and CDR2 (germline): SSHAT, FNYEAQ (reference sequence). CDR3 length equals 16 residues. The CDR3, as DNA: TGTGCTAGCAGCCGAGATCTGGAGGGGGGCTGGGATGAGCAGTTCTTC. This encodes CASSRDLEGGWDEQFF.

The rearrangement uses TRBV4-1 and TRBJ2-3; the D gene could be TRBD1 or TRBD2 (6 bases each). The CDR3 is 15 residues long. V was trimmed by 0 bases and J by 4 bases, leaving 11 bases between them. Germline CDR1 is MGHRA and CDR2 is YSYEKL. The CDR3 protein is CASSQEGRGADTQYF. The CDR3 DNA is TGCGCCAGCAGCCAAGAGGGAAGGGGGGCAGATACGCAGTATTTT.

The J gene is TRBJ2-5, the V gene TRBV20-1; a possible D gene is TRBD1 (6 bases). This CDR3 has 14 amino acids. Trimming removed 0 bases at V and 2 bases at J, with 10 bases between. Germline V gene lookup returns CDR1 DFQATT and CDR2 SNEGSKA (reference sequence). CDR3 sequence reads: CSARDGGQQETQYF. In DNA form, the CDR3 reads TGCAGTGCTAGAGATGGAGGACAGCAAGAGACCCAGTACTTC.

This clonotype was detected many times. The V and J genes are TRBV12-3 or TRBV12-4 and TRBJ1-5; D unclear. Trimming stripped 8 bases from V and 2 bases from J, with 10 bases between. The CDR3 is made up of 13 amino acids. The CDR3 region has the DNA TGTGCCAGCCGGACGGCAGGCAATCAGCCCCAGCATTTT. Protein sequence: CASRTAGNQPQHF.

This clonotype was detected ten times or more. The rearrangement uses TRBV3-1 and TRBJ2-1; the match to TRBD1 covers 8 bases. The germline V gene has CDR1 LGHDT and CDR2 YNNKEL (reference sequence). This CDR3 comprises 15 residues. V trimming: 2 bases; J trimming: 1 base; junction bases outside the gene matches: 1. The CDR3 sequence: CASSQQGASYNEQFF. The CDR3 region has the DNA TGTGCCAGCAGCCAACAGGGGGCTTCCTACAATGAGCAGTTCTTC.

This clonotype was seen a handful of times. The chain links TRBV9 to TRBJ2-2; D gene ambiguous. The V gene lost 0 bases and the J gene lost 6 bases, with 18 bases spanning the gap. The CDR3 length is 17 residues. Germline V gives CDR1 SGDLS, CDR2 YYNGEE. CDR3 sequence: CASSVAHLGPLAGELFF. The CDR3 DNA is TGTGCCAGCAGCGTAGCTCATTTAGGACCCCTAGCCGGGGAGCTGTTTTTT.

This rearrangement joins TRBV5-4 to TRBJ1-1; D gene unclear. The CDR3 has 14 residues. CDR1 is SGHNT and CDR2 is YYREEE in the germline V gene (reference sequence). The ends were cut back, 0 bases at V and 1 base at J, with 7 bases in the middle. The CDR3 region has the DNA TGTGCCAGCAGCTTGGGGCGACGGAACACTGAAGCTTTCTTT. This sequence encodes CASSLGRRNTEAFF.

The chain combines TRBV7-8 with TRBJ2-7; a possible D gene is TRBD2 (5 bases). V was cut by 4 bases and J by 1 base, with 17 bases left in between. This CDR3 has 16 amino acids. From germline, CDR1 is SGHVS and CDR2 FQNEAQ. CDR3 DNA sequence: TGTGCCAGCAGCTCGGTGCTCGGAGGTGGTTCCTACGAGCAGTACTTC. Its protein is CASSSVLGGGSYEQYF.

The rearrangement joins TRBV28 to TRBJ2-2, with 8 nucleotides matching TRBD2. Per germline, CDR1 MDHEN and CDR2 SYDVKM. J lost 5 bases, V lost 6 bases, and 14 bases had no gene match. This CDR3 spans 17 amino acids. In DNA, the CDR3 is TGTGCCAGCAGCCCCGGGGGGGGCAGGGGATCGACCGGGGAGCTGTTTTTT. The encoded protein is CASSPGGGRGSTGELFF.